Shown below are 29 T cell receptor beta chains from a single sample sequenced in a study of CD4 and CD8 cells across lung adenocarcinoma regions. TCRdb independently ran MiXCR on the PCR reads; one entry per CDR3 protein. The table shows around 20,000 distinct CDR3 sequences, with 46% occurring only once. The specimen sequenced was CD4+ T cells from the margin of a lung tumor. These receptor sequences come from a male donor with lung adenocarcinoma. The CD4 and CD8 labels of this study may be unreliable.

The V gene is TRBV10-2, the J gene TRBJ2-5; D may match TRBD1 or TRBD2 (5 bases each). Trimming removed 3 bases at V and 9 bases at J, with 17 bases between. Germline V CDR1 and CDR2: WSHSY, SAAADI. The CDR3 has 14 amino acids. The CDR3 coding sequence is TGCGCCAGCAGTGACGGAAGAAAGGGGACGCCCCAGTACTTC. This codes for CASSDGRKGTPQYF.

The chain uses TRBV3-1 and TRBJ2-5, with TRBD2 as a possible D gene (7 bases). The CDR3 consists of 12 residues. The V and J ends lost 2 bases and 11 bases respectively, with 12 bases between them. The germline V gene encodes CDR1 LGHDT and CDR2 YNNKEL (reference sequence). The DNA of the CDR3 is TGTGCCAGCAGCCAATGGGGGCGGGAGCAGTACTTC. It specifies CASSQWGREQYF.

This clonotype was found many times. The genes are TRBV6-1 and TRBJ1-2; D is perhaps TRBD1 (5 bases). V lost 6 bases and J 3 bases, leaving 17 bases between the germline ends. Germline values: CDR1 MNHNS, CDR2 SASEGT. The CDR3 is 15 residues long. The CDR3 is CASRAGRGADYGYTF. In DNA form, the CDR3 reads TGTGCCAGCAGGGCGGGGAGGGGAGCTGACTATGGCTACACCTTC.

This clonotype was observed at least ten times. The gene calls are TRBV30 and TRBJ2-1; 11 bases are shared with TRBD2. The CDR3 length is 14 residues. V shed 1 base and J 13 bases; nucleotides not matched to a gene: 9. Germline V gene sequence: CDR1 GTSNPN, CDR2 SVGIG (reference sequence). The CDR3 DNA follows: TGTGCCTGGAGTGATGGGTCGGGACTAGCGGAACAGTTCTTC. It specifies CAWSDGSGLAEQFF.

This chain links TRBV11-2 with TRBJ2-3, with 10 bases that match TRBD2. J was trimmed by 8 bases and V by 0 bases; bases with no gene match: 5. CDR3 length equals 15 residues. Looked up from germline, CDR1 is SGHAT and CDR2 is FQNNGV. The CDR3 is CASSLEPSGSGTQYF. In DNA, the CDR3 is TGTGCCAGCAGCTTAGAACCTAGCGGGAGTGGTACGCAGTATTTT.

The CDR3 is CASSYTAGGDDEQFF. In DNA, the CDR3 is TGTGCCAGCAGTTACACGGCGGGAGGGGACGATGAGCAGTTCTTC. This sequence joins TRBV7-2 and TRBJ2-1, with 9 bases fitting TRBD2. The CDR3 is 15 residues long. Germline CDR1 reads SGHTA; CDR2 reads FQGNSA. The junction had 11 bases not matched to a gene; V was cut back by 6 bases and J by 8 bases.

This clonotype showed up many times. The gene calls are TRBV27 and TRBJ2-1; D possibly corresponds to TRBD2 (6 bases). The CDR3 runs to 17 residues. Germline loops: CDR1 MNHEY, CDR2 SMNVEV (reference sequence). V lost 3 bases and J lost 5, with 20 bases in between. The CDR3 DNA follows: TGTGCCAGCAGTTTGAGGGTACCATATGGGGGGAACAATGAGCAGTTCTTC. Its protein product is CASSLRVPYGGNNEQFF.

About this clonotype itself: Mismatch with germline at one junction end may stem from a read error. This sequence joins TRBV6-1 and TRBJ2-1; TRBD2 is a possible D gene (6 bases). Looked up from germline, CDR1 is MNHNS and CDR2 is SASEGT. The CDR3 length is 14 residues. CDR3 coding DNA: TGTGCGGGCAGTCAGTTTTCTAGCGTCGATAAGCAGTTCTTT. It translates to CAGSQFSSVDKQFF.

This clonotype is classed as medium-sized. The rearrangement joins TRBV7-2 to TRBJ1-1, with D possibly matching TRBD1 (6 bases). Germline CDR1 reads SGHTA; CDR2 reads FQGNSA. CDR3 length equals 13 residues. V dropped 5 bases and J dropped 8 bases, with 15 bases sitting between them. The CDR3 nucleotides read TGTGCCAGCAGCCCAGGACAGTGGCTCGAAGCTTTCTTT. Protein sequence: CASSPGQWLEAFF.

Notes on this clonotype: At one of its ends the junction is not consistent with the germline gene, which may arise from a read error. This chain joins TRBV25-1 and TRBJ2-5; the match to TRBD2 covers 8 bases. From germline, CDR1 is MGHDK and CDR2 SYGVNS. CDR3 size: 13 residues. CDR3 protein: CASGGSGTETQYF. In nucleotides, the CDR3 is TGTGCGAGCGGGGGAAGTGGCACAGAGACGCAGTATTTC.

Only one count was recorded for this clonotype. The junction shows a germline mismatch at one end, possibly a read error. J is TRBJ2-4 and V is TRBV27, with D possibly being TRBD2 (6 bases). The length of the CDR3 is 14 residues. In germline, CDR1 is MNHEY, CDR2 SMNVEV (reference sequence). CDR3 DNA sequence: TGTGGCAGCACGAGGCCGGGAGCCACAAATACGCAGTACTTC. Protein: CGSTRPGATNTQYF.

This clonotype was counted once. The chain links TRBV6-5 to TRBJ2-1; TRBD2 matches at 10 bases. This CDR3 has 15 residues. Trimming removed 4 bases from V and 7 bases from J; junction bases left unmatched: 7. The germline gives CDR1 MNHEY, CDR2 SVGAGI. CDR3 in DNA: TGTGCCAGCAGTTCCAAACTAGCGGGAATAAATGAGCAGTTCTTC. Protein sequence: CASSSKLAGINEQFF.

With respect to this clonotype: At one boundary the junction diverges from the germline segment, which might be a read error. The chain is built from TRBV10-2 and TRBJ2-4; either TRBD1 or TRBD2 may supply D (5 bases each). The CDR3 contains 14 residues. CDR1 and CDR2 from the germline V gene are WSHSY and SAAADI. The CDR3 loop reads CGSTGLAAKDTQYF. DNA for the CDR3: TGCGGCAGCACGGGGCTGGCAGCCAAAGACACTCAGTACTTC.

For this clonotype: One end of the junction fails to match germline, which may point to a read error. The chain employs TRBV6-1 and TRBJ2-3, with D possibly matching TRBD1 (5 bases). The CDR3 consists of 13 residues. Germline V lookup: CDR1 MNHNS, CDR2 SASEGT. CDR3: CARGRWAKNTQYF. CDR3 bases: TGTGCCAGGGGGCGGTGGGCCAAAAATACGCAGTATTTC.

This clonotype was observed a few times. The chain is built from TRBV27 and TRBJ2-1; TRBD2 matches at 11 bases. The ends lost 2 bases at V and 7 bases at J; junction bases unmatched: 7. The CDR3 length is 16 residues. Germline CDR1 MNHEY, CDR2 SMNVEV (reference sequence). CDR3 nucleotides: TGTGCCAGCAGTTTAAGGGGTGGGACTAGCGGTAATGAGCAGTTCTTC. It encodes CASSLRGGTSGNEQFF.

V usage is TRBV6-1 and J usage is TRBJ2-1; the D gene is possibly TRBD1 (5 bases). Gene TRBJ2-5 matches the end of the DNA better, so the J call may be wrong. CDR3 length equals 13 residues. Germline V gene data show CDR1 as MNHNS and CDR2 as SASEGT. The CDR3 spells CASSGGRRETQYF. CDR3 sequence (DNA): TGTGCCAGCAGTGGGGGCCGGAGAGAGACCCAGTACTTC.

The chain uses TRBV12-3 or TRBV12-4 and TRBJ2-1; 7 bases are a match to TRBD2. V trimming: 6 bases; J trimming: 10 bases; junction bases outside the gene matches: 12. This CDR3 has 14 residues. Here the CDR3 reads CASSPLRETYEQFF. The CDR3 DNA reads TGTGCCAGCAGCCCGCTGCGGGAGACCTACGAGCAGTTCTTC.

On this clonotype itself: Mismatch with germline at one junction end may stem from a read error. The chain employs TRBV27 and TRBJ2-4, with 8 bases matching TRBD2. From germline, CDR1 is MNHEY and CDR2 SMNVEV (reference sequence). This CDR3 has 14 amino acids. CDR3 in amino acids: CASSGGGAQEIQYF. CDR3 in DNA: TGTGCGAGCAGCGGGGGTGGGGCCCAAGAGATTCAGTACTTC.

This clonotype was seen repeatedly, ten times or more. The genes are TRBV4-1 and TRBJ2-1; 11 bases fit TRBD2. V shed 6 bases, J shed 8 bases, and the junction held 3 bases outside the gene matches. The CDR3 has 13 amino acids. CDR1 is MGHRA, CDR2 YSYEKL, per germline. The CDR3 DNA follows: TGCGCCAGCAGGGGACTAGCGGCCGATGAGCAGTTCTTC. Residues: CASRGLAADEQFF.

This clonotype turned up a few times. The chain joins TRBV6-1 to TRBJ2-3, with TRBD1 as a possible D gene (6 bases). The assigned J gene may be wrong: the sequence end matches TRBJ2-5 better. The CDR3 consists of 15 residues. CDR1 and CDR2 (germline): MNHNS, SASEGT. The CDR3 region has the DNA TGTGCCAGGGGTCACGGGGAAGGGGACACAGATACCCAGTACTTC. Its protein product is CARGHGEGDTDTQYF.

This clonotype was seen at least ten times. This may stem from a read error, because a much larger clone lies one nucleotide away. The chain joins TRBV6-1 to TRBJ2-1; D is perhaps TRBD2 (5 bases). The V gene lost 6 bases and the J gene lost 10 bases, with 13 bases spanning the gap. The CDR3 loop spans 12 amino acids. CDR1 is MNHNS and CDR2 is SASEGT in the germline V gene. Here the CDR3 DNA reads TGTGCCAGCAGCCACGGGGTCTACGAGCAGTTCTTC. Translation gives CASSHGVYEQFF.

With regard to this clonotype: A much larger clone is a single base away; this may be a read error. The chain carries TRBV12-3 or TRBV12-4 and TRBJ2-5, with unresolved D. The V gene lost 5 bases and the J gene lost 11 bases, with 30 bases spanning the gap. This CDR3 has 17 residues. The CDR3 spells CASSQHQSASSYNEQYF. The CDR3 coding sequence is TGTGCCAGCAGTCAACACCAAAGCGCCAGCTCCTACAATGAGCAGTACTTC.

This clonotype was found many times. The rearrangement links TRBV25-1 to TRBJ2-5; a weak D match, TRBD2 (6 bases). Germline values: CDR1 MGHDK, CDR2 SYGVNS. This CDR3 comprises 14 residues. V was cut by 0 bases and J by 2 bases, with 7 bases left in between. CDR3 region: CASSEYRGQETQYF. The CDR3 region has the DNA TGTGCCAGCAGTGAATACCGGGGGCAAGAGACCCAGTACTTC.

On this clonotype: Compared with germline, one end of the junction differs, possibly owing to a read error. This rearrangement joins TRBV10-1 to TRBJ2-4, with 8 positions matching TRBD2. This CDR3 has 19 residues. Germline CDR1 and CDR2: WNHNN and SYGVQD (reference sequence). The CDR3 protein is CASSELPAGDMWTKNTQYF. CDR3 bases: TGCGCCAGCAGTGAGTTGCCAGCGGGGGATATGTGGACCAAAAATACTCAGTACTTT.

Many counts were recorded for this clonotype. V usage is TRBV11-3 and J usage is TRBJ2-1; D is perhaps TRBD1 (6 bases). Trimming took 5 bases from V and 9 from J, leaving 14 bases between them. CDR3 size: 13 residues. Germline CDR1 SGHNT, CDR2 YENEEA. Written as DNA, the CDR3 is TGTGCCAGCAGCCTAAGCTCCAGGGGTGAGCAGTTCTTC. This sequence encodes CASSLSSRGEQFF.

The sample holds many counts of this clonotype. The genes are TRBV4-1 and TRBJ1-4, with D possibly matching TRBD1 (6 bases). Germline assignment: CDR1 MGHRA and CDR2 YSYEKL. The CDR3 totals 15 residues. V lost 4 bases, J lost 7 bases, and 16 bases lay in between. CDR3 nucleotide sequence: TGCGCCAGCAGCCCCCGGGAAGGGGGGGGTGAAAAACTGTTTTTT. Translation: CASSPREGGGEKLFF.

Remarks on this clonotype: An end of the junction does not agree with germline; a read error may underlie this. The chain uses TRBV28 and TRBJ1-1, with D unclear. The CDR3 runs 8 residues. From germline, CDR1 is MDHEN and CDR2 SYDVKM. For the CDR3, the DNA is TGTGCCAGCACTGACGACATCTTT. This sequence encodes CASTDDIF.

This clonotype rates as medium-sized. The genes are TRBV6-1 and TRBJ2-1, with D perhaps TRBD2 (6 bases). Germline V gene lookup returns CDR1 MNHNS and CDR2 SASEGT. Trimming took off 2 bases at V and 7 bases at J, with 9 bases between the two ends. The CDR3 runs to 13 residues. As DNA, the CDR3 is TGTGCCAGCAGTGAAAGCGGGTGGAATGAGCAGTTCTTC. This sequence encodes CASSESGWNEQFF.

The chain uses TRBV6-5 and TRBJ2-1, with unresolved D. The germline CDR1 and CDR2 sequences are MNHEY and SVGAGI. Trimming pared 0 bases from V and 0 bases from J, leaving 12 bases between. CDR3 length: 17 residues. The DNA of the CDR3 is TGTGCCAGCAGTTACTCGATTTCCTTGAGCTCCTACAATGAGCAGTTCTTC. This sequence encodes CASSYSISLSSYNEQFF.